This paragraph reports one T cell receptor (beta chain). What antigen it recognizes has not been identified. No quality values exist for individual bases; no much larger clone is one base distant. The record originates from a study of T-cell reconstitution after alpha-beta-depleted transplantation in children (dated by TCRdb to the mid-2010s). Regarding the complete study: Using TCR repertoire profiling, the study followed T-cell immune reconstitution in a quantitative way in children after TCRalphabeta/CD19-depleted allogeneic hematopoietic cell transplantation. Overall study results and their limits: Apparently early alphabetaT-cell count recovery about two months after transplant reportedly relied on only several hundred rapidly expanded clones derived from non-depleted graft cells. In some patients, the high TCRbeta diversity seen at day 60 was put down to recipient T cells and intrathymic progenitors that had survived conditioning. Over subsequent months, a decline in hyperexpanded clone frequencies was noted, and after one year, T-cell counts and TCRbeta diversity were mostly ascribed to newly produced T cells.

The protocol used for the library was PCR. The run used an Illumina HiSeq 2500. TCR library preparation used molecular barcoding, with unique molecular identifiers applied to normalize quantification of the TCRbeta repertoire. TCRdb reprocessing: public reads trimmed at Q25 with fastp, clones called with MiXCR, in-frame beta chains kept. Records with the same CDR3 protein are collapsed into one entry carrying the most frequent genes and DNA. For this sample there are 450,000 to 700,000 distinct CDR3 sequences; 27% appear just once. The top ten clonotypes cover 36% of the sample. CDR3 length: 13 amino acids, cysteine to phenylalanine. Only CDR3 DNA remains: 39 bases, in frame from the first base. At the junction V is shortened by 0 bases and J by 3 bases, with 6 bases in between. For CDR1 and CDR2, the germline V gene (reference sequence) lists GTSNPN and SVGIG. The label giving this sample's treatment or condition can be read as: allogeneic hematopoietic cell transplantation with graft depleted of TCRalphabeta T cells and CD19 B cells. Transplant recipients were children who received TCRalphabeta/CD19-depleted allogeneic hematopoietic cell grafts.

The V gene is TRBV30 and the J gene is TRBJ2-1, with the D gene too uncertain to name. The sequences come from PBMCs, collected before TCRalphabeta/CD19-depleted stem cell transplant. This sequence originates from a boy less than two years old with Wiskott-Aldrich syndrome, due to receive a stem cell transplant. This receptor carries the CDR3 CAWSVSNYNEQFF. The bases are TGTGCCTGGAGTGTATCCAACTACAATGAGCAGTTCTTC.